This entry concerns a single TCR beta chain. With V trimmed by 3 bases and J by 11 bases, 8 bases remained unmatched. The V gene's germline CDR1 is DFQATT and CDR2 SNEGSKA (reference sequence). This CDR3 spans 12 amino acids. The entry originates in a study of blood T cell repertoires in COVID-19. Study-wide background: Whether acute or convalescent, the COVID-19 samples came from the United States, Italy and Spain.

Recruited during active infection, patients (from Seattle) were subsequently followed longitudinally. As originally analysed: Researchers report that nucleated cell counts were estimated from reference gene primer amplification. TCRdb's copy holds only in-frame clones and misses some; the assay was immunoSEQ multiplex PCR. V and J calls and clone size follow that table, whereas D and trimming were derived from the DNA. The sample holds tens of thousands of clones; 90% are singletons and the top ten take 6.7%. V and J are TRBV20-1 and TRBJ2-3; 7 bases align to TRBD2. The origin of this receptor is a man between 18 and 29 years old with COVID-19, enrolled during active disease. The source material was peripheral blood. DNA for the CDR3: TGCAGTGCTAGTCAGTCGGGCGGGAGGCAGTATTTT. Its protein product is CSASQSGGRQYF.